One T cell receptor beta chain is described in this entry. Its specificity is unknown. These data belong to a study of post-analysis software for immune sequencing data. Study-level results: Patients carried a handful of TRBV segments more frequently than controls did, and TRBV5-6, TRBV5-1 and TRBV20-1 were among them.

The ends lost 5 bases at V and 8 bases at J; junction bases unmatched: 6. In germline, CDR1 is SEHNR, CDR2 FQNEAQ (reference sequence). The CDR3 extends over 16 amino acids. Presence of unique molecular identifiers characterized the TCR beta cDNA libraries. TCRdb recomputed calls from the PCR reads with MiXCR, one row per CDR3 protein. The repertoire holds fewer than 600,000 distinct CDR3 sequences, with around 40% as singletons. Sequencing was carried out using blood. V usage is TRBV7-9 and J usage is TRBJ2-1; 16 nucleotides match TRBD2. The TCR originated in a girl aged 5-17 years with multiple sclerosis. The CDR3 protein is CASSLGTSGRGDEQFF. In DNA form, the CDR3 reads TGTGCCAGCAGCCTGGGGACTAGCGGGAGGGGAGATGAGCAGTTCTTC. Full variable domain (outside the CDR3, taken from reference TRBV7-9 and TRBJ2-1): DTGVSQNPRHKITKRGQNVTFRCDPISEHNRLYWYRQTLGQGPEFLTYFQNEAQLEKSRLLSDRFSAERPKGSFSTLEIQRTEQGDSAMYLCASSLGTSGRGDEQFFGPGTRLTVL.